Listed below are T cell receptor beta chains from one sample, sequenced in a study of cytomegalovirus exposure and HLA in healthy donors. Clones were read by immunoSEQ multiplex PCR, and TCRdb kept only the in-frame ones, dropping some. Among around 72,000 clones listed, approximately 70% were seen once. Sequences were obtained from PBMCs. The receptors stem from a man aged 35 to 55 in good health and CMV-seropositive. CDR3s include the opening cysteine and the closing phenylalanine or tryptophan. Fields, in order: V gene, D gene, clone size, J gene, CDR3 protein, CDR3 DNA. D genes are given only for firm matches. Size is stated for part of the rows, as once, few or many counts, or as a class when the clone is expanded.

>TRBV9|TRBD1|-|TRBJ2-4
CASSGTGDSKNIQYF
TGTGCCAGCAGCGGGACAGGGGACTCCAAAAACATTCAGTACTTC
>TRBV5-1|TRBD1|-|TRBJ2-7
CASTQTGGNEQYF
TGCGCCAGCACCCAGACAGGGGGAAACGAGCAGTACTTC
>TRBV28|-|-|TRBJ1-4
CASSPPGVTNEKLFF
TGTGCCAGCAGTCCGCCGGGGGTAACTAATGAAAAACTGTTTTTT
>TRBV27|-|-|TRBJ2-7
CASSSTSYEQYF
TGTGCCAGCAGTTCGACATCCTACGAGCAGTACTTC
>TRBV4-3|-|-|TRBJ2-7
CASSPTTWASYEQYF
TGCGCCAGCAGCCCCACGACCTGGGCCTCCTACGAGCAGTACTTC
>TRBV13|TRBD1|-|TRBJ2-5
CASSLGRGVGTGKETQYF
TGTGCCAGCAGCTTAGGCCGGGGGGTCGGGACAGGGAAAGAGACCCAGTACTTC
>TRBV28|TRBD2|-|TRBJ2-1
CASSSSLAGALSYNEQFF
TGTGCCAGCAGTTCCTCTCTAGCGGGGGCCCTCTCCTACAATGAGCAGTTCTTC
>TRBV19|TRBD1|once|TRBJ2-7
CASSLPGQGGEQYF
TGTGCCAGTAGCCTACCAGGACAGGGAGGCGAGCAGTACTTC
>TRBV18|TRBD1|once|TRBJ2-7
CASSPFGQGIEYEQYF
TGTGCCAGCTCACCCTTTGGACAGGGGATCGAATACGAGCAGTACTTC
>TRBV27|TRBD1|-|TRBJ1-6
CASSSLVGGGSPLHF
TGTGCCAGCAGTTCCCTGGTAGGGGGCGGCTCACCCCTCCACTTT
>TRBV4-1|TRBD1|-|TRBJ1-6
CASSQDRQGTSPLHF
TGCGCCAGCAGCCAAGATAGACAGGGGACTTCACCCCTCCACTTT
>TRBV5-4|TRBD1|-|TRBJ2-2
CASSRNRGNTGELFF
TGTGCCAGCAGCCGAAACAGGGGCAACACCGGGGAGCTGTTTTTT
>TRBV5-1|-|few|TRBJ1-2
CASSLAGDGYTF
TGCGCCAGCAGCTTGGCGGGAGATGGCTACACCTTC
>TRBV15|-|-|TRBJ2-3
CATSRVRGGRDTQYF
TGTGCCACCAGCAGAGTGAGGGGGGGCCGAGATACGCAGTATTTT
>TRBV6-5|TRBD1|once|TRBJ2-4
CASSEPGQPNIQYF
TGTGCCAGCAGTGAACCGGGACAGCCAAACATTCAGTACTTC